The rows below give T cell receptor beta chains drawn from one sample of a study of T-cell memory formation after mild COVID-19. TCRdb re-called the 5' RACE reads with MiXCR, one entry per CDR3 protein. Of around 310,000 distinct CDR3 sequences in the sample, roughly an eighth were seen once. Sequencing was carried out using PBMCs or a T cell subset sorted from them (not recorded which). The receptors come from a man in his late teens or twenties who had mild COVID-19 (a few samples of this study predate the infection). Cell type and time point are not known. The CDR3 runs from the conserved cysteine through the conserved F or W. The D gene is left open where the match is weak. The size of a clone is reported for some rows only, either as once, few or many, or as a class for expanded clones.

DNA: TGTGCCAGCAGTTATTCCAGAACCGGCGGTGGCTACACCTTC; CDR3: CASSYSRTGGGYTF; J: TRBJ1-2; size: few; V: TRBV6-5; D: -
DNA: TGTGCCAGCAGCGCCCTACAGGGTAACACTGAAGCTTTCTTT; CDR3: CASSALQGNTEAFF; J: TRBJ1-1; size: few; V: TRBV9; D: -
DNA: TGTGCCAGCAGTTGGAGGACTAGTTCCAATGAGCAGTTCTTC; CDR3: CASSWRTSSNEQFF; J: TRBJ2-1; size: few; V: TRBV7-2; D: TRBD2
DNA: TGTGCCAGCAGTTCGACCGGGACAGGGAACTCTGGGTATGGCTACACCTTC; CDR3: CASSSTGTGNSGYGYTF; J: TRBJ1-2; size: -; V: TRBV6-6; D: TRBD1
DNA: TGCAGTGCTAGCCCTGGCGGCCGAACTAATGAAAAACTGTTTTTT; CDR3: CSASPGGRTNEKLFF; J: TRBJ1-4; size: -; V: TRBV20-1; D: -
DNA: TGCAGTGCTAGACAGGAATACGAGCAGTACTTC; CDR3: CSARQEYEQYF; J: TRBJ2-7; size: few; V: TRBV20-1; D: -
DNA: TGCGCCAGCAGCTTGGCGGGCAGGGCGAACTATGGCTACACCTTC; CDR3: CASSLAGRANYGYTF; J: TRBJ1-2; size: few; V: TRBV5-1; D: -
DNA: TGTGCCAGCAGTTACTACCGGGGGGGGAGGACTGAAGCTTTCTTT; CDR3: CASSYYRGGRTEAFF; J: TRBJ1-1; size: few; V: TRBV6-5; D: -
DNA: TGCGCCAGCAGCAGCAGGGAAACCAGGGAACTGTTTTTT; CDR3: CASSSRETRELFF; J: TRBJ1-4; size: few; V: TRBV4-1; D: -
DNA: TGTGCCAGCAGCTTGAGTGTCCATAAGGAGACCCAGTACTTC; CDR3: CASSLSVHKETQYF; J: TRBJ2-5; size: few; V: TRBV7-2; D: -
DNA: TGCAGTGCTAGGAGTGCGGGGGGAGTCAATGAGCAGTTCTTC; CDR3: CSARSAGGVNEQFF; J: TRBJ2-1; size: -; V: TRBV20-1; D: TRBD2
DNA: TGTGCCAGCAGACAGGGCAGTTGGGTAACCGGGGAGCTGTTTTTT; CDR3: CASRQGSWVTGELFF; J: TRBJ2-2; size: -; V: TRBV12-3/TRBV12-4; D: -
DNA: TGTGCCAGCAGCGTCTTGGGGACTATTTCCCACAATGAGCAGTTCTTC; CDR3: CASSVLGTISHNEQFF; J: TRBJ2-1; size: -; V: TRBV7-2; D: TRBD2
DNA: TGTGCCAGCAGCTGGAGACAGGGGGATGGCTACACCTTC; CDR3: CASSWRQGDGYTF; J: TRBJ1-2; size: -; V: TRBV7-3; D: TRBD1
DNA: TGTGCCAGCAGTTTAGCTCTAGGGGGCAATCAGCCCCAGCATTTT; CDR3: CASSLALGGNQPQHF; J: TRBJ1-5; size: many; V: TRBV12-3/TRBV12-4; D: -
DNA: TGTGCCAGCAGCCTTGACAGGGGGATGAGTGGCTACACCTTC; CDR3: CASSLDRGMSGYTF; J: TRBJ1-2; size: many; V: TRBV3-1; D: TRBD1
DNA: TGCGCCAGCAGCTTGGTGAGCGGCGAGCAGTACTTC; CDR3: CASSLVSGEQYF; J: TRBJ2-7; size: -; V: TRBV5-1; D: -
DNA: TGTGCCAGCAGCTTAGGGACTAGCGGGGGGGCCACAGATACGCAGTATTTT; CDR3: CASSLGTSGGATDTQYF; J: TRBJ2-3; size: few; V: TRBV7-2; D: TRBD2
DNA: TGTGCCAGCAGTGGGAGGAAGGCTGGCTACACCTTC; CDR3: CASSGRKAGYTF; J: TRBJ1-2; size: -; V: TRBV6-5; D: -
DNA: TGTGCCAGCAGCTACCAAGGACTAGCGGGGGGAACGCAGTATTTT; CDR3: CASSYQGLAGGTQYF; J: TRBJ2-3; size: -; V: TRBV7-3; D: TRBD2
DNA: TGTGCCAGCAGCCAAGACATCTCCTATGGCTACACCTTC; CDR3: CASSQDISYGYTF; J: TRBJ1-2; size: few; V: TRBV14; D: -
DNA: TGCGCCAGCAGCCAAGTGGCTCCCTCTAGCACAGATACGCAGTATTTT; CDR3: CASSQVAPSSTDTQYF; J: TRBJ2-3; size: few; V: TRBV4-1; D: -
DNA: TGCGCCAGCAGCTTTGGGGGACCTGGAAACACCATATATTTT; CDR3: CASSFGGPGNTIYF; J: TRBJ1-3; size: few; V: TRBV5-1; D: -
DNA: TGTGCCAGCAGTTATGGACAGAGTAATGAAAAACTGTTTTTT; CDR3: CASSYGQSNEKLFF; J: TRBJ1-4; size: -; V: TRBV6-5; D: -
DNA: TGTGCCAGCAGTTTCGGGGGGGGCCGAGAGACCCAGTACTTC; CDR3: CASSFGGGRETQYF; J: TRBJ2-5; size: -; V: TRBV27; D: TRBD2
DNA: TGCGCCAGCAGCCAAGATTCAGGGCAGCCCAATTCACCCCTCCACTTT; CDR3: CASSQDSGQPNSPLHF; J: TRBJ1-6; size: -; V: TRBV4-1; D: -
DNA: TGTGCCAGCAGTTTAAGGGTTTGGACGGATGGCTACACCTTC; CDR3: CASSLRVWTDGYTF; J: TRBJ1-2; size: -; V: TRBV12-3/TRBV12-4; D: -
DNA: TGTGCCAGCAGTCTTCCTCGGACGGCAAGTAAACCAACCTCTGGAAACACCATATATTTT; CDR3: CASSLPRTASKPTSGNTIYF; J: TRBJ1-3; size: -; V: TRBV6-6; D: -
DNA: TGTGCCGCCAAGGACACGTACTACGAGCAGTACTTC; CDR3: CAAKDTYYEQYF; J: TRBJ2-7; size: many; V: TRBV10-3; D: -
DNA: TGTGCCAGCAGCGAGGGACTAGCGGGGGCGAACACCGGGGAGCTGTTTTTT; CDR3: CASSEGLAGANTGELFF; J: TRBJ2-2; size: many; V: TRBV2; D: TRBD2
DNA: TGTGCCTGGGATACCTCCTCTGGAAACACCATATATTTT; CDR3: CAWDTSSGNTIYF; J: TRBJ1-3; size: few; V: TRBV30; D: -
DNA: TGTGCCAGCAGCTGGACTAGCGGGGGGCTAACCACCTCGTTGACGGAGCAGTTCTTC; CDR3: CASSWTSGGLTTSLTEQFF; J: TRBJ2-1; size: few; V: TRBV7-2; D: TRBD2
DNA: TGTGCTAGTGGTTTGGTACTTTCTGTGACGGGGAGTTCCGAGCAGTACTTC; CDR3: CASGLVLSVTGSSEQYF; J: TRBJ2-7; size: -; V: TRBV12-5; D: -
DNA: TGTGCCAGCACCCGTACGACAGGTGTTTCTGAGCAGTTCTTC; CDR3: CASTRTTGVSEQFF; J: TRBJ2-1; size: many; V: TRBV6-1; D: -
DNA: TGTGCCAGCAGACCGGGGTTCAGGGGCACTGAAGCTTTCTTT; CDR3: CASRPGFRGTEAFF; J: TRBJ1-1; size: -; V: TRBV6-5; D: -
DNA: TGTGCCAGCAGCTCAGAGCTAGCGGCGCCGCGTACCCAGTACTTC; CDR3: CASSSELAAPRTQYF; J: TRBJ2-5; size: few; V: TRBV11-2; D: TRBD2
DNA: TGTGCCAGCAGGACAGGCCCCTTTAATGAGCAGTTCTTC; CDR3: CASRTGPFNEQFF; J: TRBJ2-1; size: few; V: TRBV6-2/TRBV6-3; D: -
DNA: TGTGCTAGCAGCGGCTCCGTCGGGAGCTCCTACAATGAGCAGTTCTTC; CDR3: CASSGSVGSSYNEQFF; J: TRBJ2-1; size: few; V: TRBV7-7; D: -
DNA: TGCGCCAGCAGCCCGGACGGGGACTCTGGAAACACCATATATTTT; CDR3: CASSPDGDSGNTIYF; J: TRBJ1-3; size: few; V: TRBV5-1; D: -
DNA: TGTGCCAGCAGTTACTCGGGTACAGCTTTCTTT; CDR3: CASSYSGTAFF; J: TRBJ1-1; size: few; V: TRBV6-2/TRBV6-3; D: -
DNA: TGTGCCAGCGTGACAGGTGATTTTAGCGAGCAGTACTTC; CDR3: CASVTGDFSEQYF; J: TRBJ2-7; size: -; V: TRBV28; D: -
DNA: TGTGCCAGCAGGAAACTAGCGGGGGTACAAGAGACCCAGTACTTC; CDR3: CASRKLAGVQETQYF; J: TRBJ2-5; size: -; V: TRBV6-1; D: TRBD2
DNA: TGTGCCAGCAGCCAATGGGACAGGGGGATTGATGAGCAGTTCTTC; CDR3: CASSQWDRGIDEQFF; J: TRBJ2-1; size: -; V: TRBV3-1; D: TRBD1
DNA: TGTGCCAGCAGTTACTCCGCCTTATCCGATACGCAGTATTTT; CDR3: CASSYSALSDTQYF; J: TRBJ2-3; size: few; V: TRBV6-2/TRBV6-3; D: -
DNA: TGTGCCAGCAGCTTAGCGTACGGGGAAAGTCAGCCCCAGCATTTT; CDR3: CASSLAYGESQPQHF; J: TRBJ1-5; size: -; V: TRBV7-2; D: -
DNA: TGCGCCAGCAGCTTTGGGCCGGGGGATGAGCAGTTCTTC; CDR3: CASSFGPGDEQFF; J: TRBJ2-1; size: -; V: TRBV5-1; D: -
DNA: TGTGCCAGCAAAGGGGGACAAAACACCGGGGAGCTGTTTTTT; CDR3: CASKGGQNTGELFF; J: TRBJ2-2; size: many; V: TRBV6-2/TRBV6-3; D: -
DNA: TGTGCCAGCAGCTTAGGAGGGCTGGACCAGTACTTC; CDR3: CASSLGGLDQYF; J: TRBJ2-5; size: few; V: TRBV5-5; D: -
DNA: TGTGCCAGCAGTTTATCGGGCACCGGACTAACCTACGAGCAGTACTTC; CDR3: CASSLSGTGLTYEQYF; J: TRBJ2-7; size: -; V: TRBV27; D: -
DNA: TGTGCCAGCAGCTTAGCGAGTAGCGGGAGCTCCTACGAGCAGTACTTC; CDR3: CASSLASSGSSYEQYF; J: TRBJ2-7; size: -; V: TRBV7-6; D: TRBD2
DNA: TGTGCCAGCACCCTCAGGGGTTTAGTCACAGATACGCAGTATTTT; CDR3: CASTLRGLVTDTQYF; J: TRBJ2-3; size: few; V: TRBV12-3/TRBV12-4; D: -
DNA: TGTGCCAGCAGCGCATGGACGGGGACTAGCGGGGGGTACACAGATACGCAGTATTTT; CDR3: CASSAWTGTSGGYTDTQYF; J: TRBJ2-3; size: few; V: TRBV7-6; D: TRBD2
DNA: TGCGCCAGCAGCTATCGGACGCTCACTGAAGCTTTCTTT; CDR3: CASSYRTLTEAFF; J: TRBJ1-1; size: -; V: TRBV5-1; D: -
DNA: TGTGCCAGCAGCTCGAGGGCTGCTTTGAGCAATCAGCCCCAGCATTTT; CDR3: CASSSRAALSNQPQHF; J: TRBJ1-5; size: -; V: TRBV7-2; D: -
DNA: TGTGCCAGCAGCAGTGGGACAGGGGAAAAACTGTTTTTT; CDR3: CASSSGTGEKLFF; J: TRBJ1-4; size: -; V: TRBV11-1; D: TRBD1